These 25 T cell receptor beta chains were sequenced from one sample in a study of T cells after posttransplantation cyclophosphamide. The table came from immunoSEQ multiplex PCR; TCRdb's copy has only in-frame clones and leaves some out. The sample has tens of thousands of clones; roughly 93% are singletons. Sequencing was done on a sample of PBMCs. The receptors here all came from a woman in her 30s in good health and a related stem cell transplant donor.

V is TRBV7-2 and J is TRBJ2-1, with a possible D match to TRBD1 (5 bases). Trimming removed 1 base from V and 4 bases from J, with 14 bases in between. The CDR3 length is 16 residues. Germline V gene lookup returns CDR1 SGHTA and CDR2 FQGNSA. CDR3 loop: CASSLDFGQGYNEQFF. CDR3 sequence (DNA): TGTGCCAGCAGCTTAGACTTCGGGCAGGGTTACAATGAGCAGTTCTTC.

The CDR3 DNA sequence: TGTGCCAGCAGCCAAGATCGCGGGAGGGGGAACACTGAAGCTTTCTTT. Its protein product is CASSQDRGRGNTEAFF. V is TRBV4-2 and J is TRBJ1-1; D is perhaps TRBD1 (5 bases). This CDR3 has 16 amino acids. Trimming took off 0 bases at V and 1 base at J, with 12 bases between the two ends. CDR1 is LGHNA, CDR2 YNFKEQ, per germline.

This clone occurred once. V and J are TRBV28 and TRBJ1-1; D may be TRBD1 (5 bases). Per germline, CDR1 MDHEN and CDR2 SYDVKM. This CDR3 has 14 residues. V was pared by 5 bases and J by 1 base, with 11 bases between. CDR3 sequence: CASSPNGGNTEAFF. The CDR3 nucleotides are TGTGCCAGCAGTCCAAATGGGGGGAACACTGAAGCTTTCTTT.

This chain uses TRBV4-1 with TRBJ2-5, with D maybe TRBD2 (6 bases). CDR3 length: 15 amino acids. The germline CDR1 and CDR2 sequences are MGHRA and YSYEKL. Trimming left V 4 bases short and J 11 bases short, with 23 bases between. The CDR3 DNA reads as TGCGCCAGCAGCCGAACCCGGGACTCTCTACGGGAGCAGTACTTC. It codes for CASSRTRDSLREQYF.

The chain links TRBV7-9 to TRBJ2-5; 8 positions agree with TRBD1. Germline V gene data show CDR1 as SEHNR and CDR2 as FQNEAQ (reference sequence). Trimming cost V 1 base and J 5 bases; bases outside gene matches: 6. The CDR3 is made up of 15 amino acids. Here the CDR3 reads CASSLVRGQVETQYF. The CDR3 region has the DNA TGTGCCAGCAGCTTAGTACGGGGACAGGTGGAGACCCAGTACTTC.

In nucleotides, the CDR3 is TGTGCCAGCAGTGGGGGACAGGGGGGCGTAGAGACCCAGTACTTC. Translation gives CASSGGQGGVETQYF. J is TRBJ2-5 and V is TRBV2; TRBD1 aligns across 11 bases. Per the germline V gene, CDR1 is SNHLY and CDR2 is FYNNEI. The CDR3 consists of 15 residues. Unmatched junction bases numbered 5, after V lost 4 bases and J lost 4 bases.

The chain has TRBV7-9 and TRBJ2-7; D call uncertain. The germline V and J ends were trimmed by 1 base and 7 bases, with 17 bases remaining between them. Germline V gives CDR1 SEHNR, CDR2 FQNEAQ (reference sequence). This CDR3 region has 15 residues. CDR3 nucleotide sequence: TGTGCCAGCAGCTTAGGGCTTCGGGCCGACCGGGAGCAGTACTTC. Its protein is CASSLGLRADREQYF.

CDR3 coding DNA: TGTGCCAGCAGTCCACAGGGGGTTGTAGGTGAAAAACTGTTTTTT. Translated, it gives CASSPQGVVGEKLFF. The chain is built from TRBV6-5 and TRBJ1-4; 8 bases agree with TRBD1. The CDR3 sequence is 15 residues long. The germline V gene encodes CDR1 MNHEY and CDR2 SVGAGI. J lost 7 bases, V lost 5 bases, and 9 bases had no gene match.

The chain recombines TRBV27 with TRBJ1-1, with 9 bases aligning to TRBD1. CDR1 MNHEY and CDR2 SMNVEV come from the germline V gene (reference sequence). The CDR3 loop spans 16 amino acids. With V trimmed by 2 bases and J by 1 base, 5 bases remained unmatched. Written as DNA, the CDR3 is TGTGCCAGCAGTTTAACAGGGGGCATTTGGAACACTGAAGCTTTCTTT. This codes for CASSLTGGIWNTEAFF.

V gene TRBV29-1 combines with J gene TRBJ2-3, with TRBD2 identical over 9 bases. The ends lost 6 bases at V and 6 bases at J; junction bases unmatched: 22. This CDR3 has 18 amino acids. Looked up from germline, CDR1 is SQVTM and CDR2 is ANQGSEA. The CDR3 bases are TGCAGCGTCACAGGCTTCGGTGGGGCGGGGGGGGTAGTTGATACGCAGTATTTT. It translates to CSVTGFGGAGGVVDTQYF.

The chain recombines TRBV5-4 with TRBJ2-1; 9 nucleotides match TRBD2. The V gene end was trimmed by 2 bases and the J gene end by 4 bases; junction bases not matched to a gene: 4. Germline V CDR1 and CDR2: SGHNT, YYREEE (reference sequence). The CDR3 sequence is 15 residues long. This CDR3 reads CASSLRSGGYNEQFF. DNA for the CDR3: TGTGCCAGCAGCTTACGCAGCGGGGGGTACAATGAGCAGTTCTTC.

The chain combines TRBV4-1 with TRBJ2-2; no reliable D call. V gave up 1 base and J gave up 4 bases, with 13 bases separating them. Germline loops: CDR1 MGHRA, CDR2 YSYEKL. The CDR3 length is 16 residues. CDR3 in DNA: TGCGCCAGCAGCCAAGTCGACCTGGTTGCCACCGGGGAGCTGTTTTTT. It is translated as CASSQVDLVATGELFF.

The V call is TRBV4-1, the J call TRBJ2-1; 7 nucleotides agree with TRBD2. The germline V gene encodes CDR1 MGHRA and CDR2 YSYEKL. Unmatched junction bases numbered 0, after V lost 4 bases and J lost 0 bases. This CDR3 contains 14 residues. The CDR3 nucleotides read TGCGCCAGCAGCCGGGGGGGCTCCTACAATGAGCAGTTCTTC. It codes for CASSRGGSYNEQFF.

This clone was seen just once. CDR3 residues: CASSSIIGQPNTEAFF. As DNA, the CDR3 is TGTGCCAGCAGCAGTATTATAGGACAGCCGAACACTGAAGCTTTCTTT. J is TRBJ1-1 and V is TRBV27, with D perhaps TRBD1 (6 bases). This CDR3 spans 16 amino acids. V was trimmed by 6 bases and J by 1 base, leaving 18 bases between them. The V gene's germline CDR1 is MNHEY and CDR2 SMNVEV (reference sequence).

The V and J genes are TRBV18 and TRBJ1-5; perhaps TRBD1 as D (5 bases). V dropped 3 bases and J dropped 1 base, with 10 bases sitting between them. Germline CDR1 reads KGHSH; CDR2 reads LQKENI. The CDR3 is made up of 15 amino acids. The DNA for the CDR3 is TGTGCCAGCTCACCTACAGGAATAAGCAATCAGCCCCAGCATTTT. It translates to CASSPTGISNQPQHF.

The chain links TRBV5-1 to TRBJ2-5; no reliable D call. Germline V CDR1 and CDR2: SGHRS, YFSETQ. The CDR3 covers 16 residues. V was trimmed by 4 bases and J by 3 bases, leaving 19 bases between them. The CDR3 loop is CASSQSPANLKETQYF. The CDR3 bases are TGCGCCAGCAGCCAAAGTCCGGCGAATTTAAAAGAGACCCAGTACTTC.

V is TRBV9 and J is TRBJ2-7; possible D gene TRBD1, 6 bases. Trimming left V 0 bases short and J 4 bases short, with 14 bases between. Germline values: CDR1 SGDLS, CDR2 YYNGEE. The CDR3 runs to 15 residues. The CDR3: CASSVATGQLYEQYF. The CDR3 nucleotides are TGTGCCAGCAGCGTAGCTACGGGACAACTTTACGAGCAGTACTTC. The complete variable domain, with remaining parts taken from reference TRBV9 and TRBJ2-7, reads DSGVTQTPKHLITATGQRVTLRCSPRSGDLSVYWYQQSLDQGLQFLIQYYNGEERAKGNILERFSAQQFPDLHSELNLSSLELGDSALYFCASSVATGQLYEQYFGPGTRLTVT.

The chain employs TRBV27 and TRBJ1-6; D remains unclear. This CDR3 is built from 17 residues. V lost 2 bases to trimming and J lost 0 bases, with 11 bases between them. Germline CDR1 is MNHEY and CDR2 is SMNVEV (reference sequence). CDR3 loop: CASSLEGPSSYNSPLHF. In DNA, the CDR3 is TGTGCCAGCAGTTTAGAAGGACCGAGCTCCTATAATTCACCCCTCCACTTT.

CDR3 residues: CASSLKSGGAEETQYF. As DNA, the CDR3 is TGTGCCAGCAGCTTAAAGAGCGGGGGGGCGGAGGAGACCCAGTACTTC. This chain joins TRBV7-3 and TRBJ2-5, with 10 bases matching TRBD2. Germline V lookup: CDR1 SGHTA, CDR2 FQGTGA. With V trimmed by 1 base and J by 5 bases, 7 bases remained unmatched. The CDR3 contains 16 residues.

This chain joins TRBV5-1 and TRBJ1-1, with D possibly matching TRBD1 (6 bases). Germline loops: CDR1 SGHRS, CDR2 YFSETQ. The CDR3 totals 15 residues. Trimming pared 4 bases from V and 0 bases from J, leaving 13 bases between. CDR3 residues: CASSPQGRVNTEAFF. CDR3 DNA sequence: TGCGCCAGCAGCCCTCAGGGGAGGGTGAACACTGAAGCTTTCTTT.

The chain combines TRBV15 with TRBJ1-2; perhaps TRBD1 as D (5 bases). V was trimmed by 3 bases and J by 4 bases, leaving 12 bases between them. Germline-derived CDR1 and CDR2 are LNHNV and YYDKDF (reference sequence). This CDR3 has 14 residues. In nucleotides, the CDR3 is TGTGCCACCAGCAGGAGTGGGGACGGCTATGGCTACACCTTC. As protein: CATSRSGDGYGYTF.

The chain recombines TRBV4-2 with TRBJ1-4; 9 nucleotides agree with TRBD1. This CDR3 is 15 amino acids long. Unmatched junction bases numbered 8, after V lost 5 bases and J lost 7 bases. Germline CDR1 reads LGHNA; CDR2 reads YNFKEQ. The chain's CDR3 is CASSDAGTGPEKLFF. The DNA for the CDR3 is TGTGCCAGCAGCGACGCCGGGACAGGGCCTGAAAAACTGTTTTTT.

This chain connects TRBV28 to TRBJ1-1; D is possibly TRBD1 (6 bases). This CDR3 is 12 amino acids long. Trimming removed 6 bases from V and 6 bases from J, with 11 bases in between. CDR1 and CDR2 (germline): MDHEN, SYDVKM. The CDR3 bases are TGTGCCAGCAGGAGGGGGGTGGCTGAAGCTTTCTTT. Translated: CASRRGVAEAFF.

The rearrangement uses TRBV11-2 and TRBJ1-2, with 8 nucleotides matching TRBD1. Germline loops: CDR1 SGHAT, CDR2 FQNNGV. This CDR3 contains 15 residues. V dropped 5 bases and J dropped 4; count of bases not matched to a gene: 9. This CDR3 is CASSRSTGALYGYTF. The CDR3 DNA follows: TGTGCCAGCAGCCGCTCGACAGGGGCCCTCTATGGCTACACCTTC.

This CDR3 is CASRAGRGYSNQPQHF. CDR3 DNA: TGTGCCAGTAGAGCAGGGAGGGGATATAGCAATCAGCCCCAGCATTTT. The J gene is TRBJ1-5, the V gene TRBV19; D perhaps matches TRBD1 (5 bases). Germline V gives CDR1 LNHDA, CDR2 SQIVND (reference sequence). V shed 6 bases and J shed 0 bases, with 15 bases lying between them. The CDR3 consists of 16 residues.